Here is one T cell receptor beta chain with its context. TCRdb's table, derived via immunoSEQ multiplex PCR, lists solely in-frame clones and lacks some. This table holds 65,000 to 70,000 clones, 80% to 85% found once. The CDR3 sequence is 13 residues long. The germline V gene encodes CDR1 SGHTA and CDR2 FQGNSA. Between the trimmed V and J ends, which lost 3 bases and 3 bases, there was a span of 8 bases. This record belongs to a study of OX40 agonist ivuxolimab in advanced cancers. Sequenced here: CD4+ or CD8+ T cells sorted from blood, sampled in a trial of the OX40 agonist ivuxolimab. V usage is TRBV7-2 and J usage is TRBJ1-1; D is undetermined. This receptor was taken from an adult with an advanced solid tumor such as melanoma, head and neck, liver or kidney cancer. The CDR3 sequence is CASSFRQDTEAFF. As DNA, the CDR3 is TGTGCCAGCAGCTTTCGGCAGGACACTGAAGCTTTCTTT.